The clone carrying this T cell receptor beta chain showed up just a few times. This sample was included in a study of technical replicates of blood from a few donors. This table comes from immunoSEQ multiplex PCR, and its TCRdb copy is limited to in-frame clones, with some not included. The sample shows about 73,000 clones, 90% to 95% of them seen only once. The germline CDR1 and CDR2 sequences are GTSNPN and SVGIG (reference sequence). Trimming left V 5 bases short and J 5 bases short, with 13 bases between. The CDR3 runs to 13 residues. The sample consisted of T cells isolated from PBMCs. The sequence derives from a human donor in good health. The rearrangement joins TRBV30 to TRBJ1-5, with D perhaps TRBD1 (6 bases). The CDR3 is CAWSSGVDQPQHF. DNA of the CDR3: TGTGCCTGGTCCTCAGGGGTTGATCAGCCCCAGCATTTT.